Following are 32 T cell receptor beta chains from one sample sequenced in a study of CXCR3-negative and CXCR3-positive naive CD8 T cells. The authors made the TRB cDNA libraries by 5' RACE using UMI labels. TCRdb reprocessed the 5' RACE reads and stores each CDR3 protein as one record, lacking DNA. Its table records 8,000 or so distinct CDR3 sequences. The source material was naive CXCR3- CD8+ T cells from blood. The subset denotes: CD45RO-CCR7+CD27+CD95- naive CD8+ T cells lacking CXCR3 (TNR3-). These TCRs come from a human donor in good health. Some clones in this sample may be carry-over from other donors' samples.

V usage is TRBV7-6 and J usage is TRBJ1-1. CDR3 length: 12 amino acids. CDR1 and CDR2 from the germline V gene are SGHVS and FNYEAQ. CDR3 region: CASRGMNTEAFF.

Measured by frequency, this clonotype is medium-sized. The chain is built from TRBV3-1 and TRBJ2-1; the D call from TCRdb, TRBD2, cannot be confirmed without DNA. The CDR3 contains 17 residues. Germline V lookup: CDR1 LGHDT, CDR2 YNNKEL (reference sequence). Here the CDR3 reads CASSQDLSSAGYNEQFF.

The chain couples TRBV5-6 to TRBJ2-4; the TCRdb call, TRBD2, lacks DNA for checking. Germline CDR1 and CDR2: SGHDT and YYEEEE. The CDR3 contains 16 residues. The CDR3 sequence is CASSLRDTGWENIQYF.

The J gene is TRBJ2-1, the V gene TRBV12-5. The CDR3 is 12 residues long. Germline CDR1 reads LGHNT; CDR2 reads FRNRAP. This CDR3 reads CASGPNYNEQFF.

CDR3: CASSSEREGVNEQFF. The chain has TRBV7-9 and TRBJ2-1; the TCRdb call, TRBD2, lacks DNA for checking. CDR1 and CDR2 (germline): SEHNR, FQNEAQ (reference sequence). There are 15 residues in the CDR3.

The V call is TRBV28, the J call TRBJ2-2; absent DNA, TCRdb's TRBD2 call cannot be checked. Germline V gene data show CDR1 as MDHEN and CDR2 as SYDVKM. CDR3 length equals 17 residues. This CDR3 is CASSFASGRGTVGELFF.

V is TRBV3-1 and J is TRBJ2-7; the D call of TRBD1 rests on TCRdb alone, since no DNA is present to check it. Per germline, CDR1 LGHDT and CDR2 YNNKEL (reference sequence). CDR3 length: 16 amino acids. The CDR3 sequence is CASSQDFRMSHSEQYF.

This clonotype shows up as medium-sized by frequency. The genes are TRBV5-1 and TRBJ2-2; without DNA, the TCRdb call of TRBD1 cannot be checked. From germline, CDR1 is SGHRS and CDR2 YFSETQ. This CDR3 has 15 amino acids. The CDR3 region is CATNPGTENTGELFF.

CDR3 residues: CSVEVVRDGSYEQYF. V and J are TRBV29-1 and TRBJ2-7; the TCRdb D gene call, TRBD2, has no DNA to confirm it. Looked up from germline, CDR1 is SQVTM and CDR2 is ANQGSEA. The CDR3 is 15 amino acids.

The chain uses TRBV20-1 and TRBJ2-7; TCRdb selects TRBD1, and the lack of DNA leaves this call unchecked. This CDR3 is 15 amino acids long. Looked up from germline, CDR1 is DFQATT and CDR2 is SNEGSKA (reference sequence). The CDR3 spells CSAKKSPGNSYEQYF.

The chain uses TRBV4-1 and TRBJ2-7. Germline values: CDR1 MGHRA, CDR2 YSYEKL. This CDR3 region has 15 residues. The CDR3: CASSQATGGFYEQYF.

By frequency, this clonotype is medium-sized. This sequence joins TRBV19 and TRBJ2-4; checking the TCRdb D call of TRBD2 is not possible without DNA. CDR1 and CDR2 (germline): LNHDA, SQIVND (reference sequence). CDR3 size: 17 residues. CDR3 in amino acids: CASSSRTSGRMVDIQYF.

The chain couples TRBV6-5 to TRBJ2-5; the TCRdb call, TRBD2, lacks DNA for checking. This CDR3 contains 15 residues. Germline CDR1 reads MNHEY; CDR2 reads SVGAGI. The CDR3 reads CASSYSIAEQETQYF.

This rearrangement joins TRBV29-1 to TRBJ1-2; the TRBD1 assignment by TCRdb is unverifiable without DNA. The length of the CDR3 is 15 residues. The V gene's germline CDR1 is SQVTM and CDR2 ANQGSEA. This chain's CDR3 is CSVEDWSGVGYGYTF.

The chain is built from TRBV4-3 and TRBJ2-3; there is no DNA to check the TCRdb D call of TRBD1. This CDR3 is built from 14 residues. Per germline, CDR1 LGHNA and CDR2 YSLEER. The CDR3 sequence is CASSQPGSTDTQYF.

This clonotype is medium-sized by frequency. The J gene is TRBJ2-3, the V gene TRBV9. Germline loops: CDR1 SGDLS, CDR2 YYNGEE. The CDR3 loop spans 12 amino acids. This chain's CDR3 is CASSVPRDTQYF. Using reference TRBV9 and TRBJ2-3 for the parts outside the CDR3, the full variable domain is DSGVTQTPKHLITATGQRVTLRCSPRSGDLSVYWYQQSLDQGLQFLIQYYNGEERAKGNILERFSAQQFPDLHSELNLSSLELGDSALYFCASSVPRDTQYFGPGTRLTVL.

The gene calls are TRBV28 and TRBJ2-1; TCRdb names TRBD1, which stays unverified in the absence of DNA. The CDR3 sequence is 14 residues long. Per the germline V gene, CDR1 is MDHEN and CDR2 is SYDVKM. The CDR3 sequence is CASLMDTGDNEQFF.

V is TRBV5-1 and J is TRBJ2-5. In germline, CDR1 is SGHRS, CDR2 YFSETQ. CDR3 length equals 12 residues. CDR3 residues: CASSLYGETQYF.

The CDR3 region is CASSPRDGANVLTF. This sequence joins TRBV11-3 and TRBJ2-6; without DNA, the TCRdb call of TRBD1 cannot be checked. CDR3 length: 14 amino acids. Looked up from germline, CDR1 is SGHNT and CDR2 is YENEEA. Filled out from reference TRBV11-3 and TRBJ2-6, the complete variable domain reads EAGVVQSPRYKIIEKKQPVAFWCNPISGHNTLYWYLQNLGQGPELLIRYENEEAVDDSQLPKDRFSAERLKGVDSTLKIQPAELGDSAVYLCASSPRDGANVLTFGAGSRLTVL.

V and J are TRBV20-1 and TRBJ2-4; TCRdb's D call of TRBD1 is untestable without DNA. Per germline, CDR1 DFQATT and CDR2 SNEGSKA (reference sequence). The CDR3 has 13 residues. This chain's CDR3 is CSASPGDQNIQYF.

CDR3 amino acids: CASSDSPGTQETQYF. This rearrangement joins TRBV6-4 to TRBJ2-5; there is no DNA to check the TCRdb D call of TRBD1. The CDR3 spans 15 residues. Germline lookup yields CDR1 MRHNA and CDR2 SNTAGT.

The chain joins TRBV6-2 or TRBV6-3 to TRBJ1-1. CDR1 MNHEY and CDR2 SVGEGT come from the germline V gene. The CDR3 loop spans 13 amino acids. The CDR3 sequence: CASSWTGNTEAFF.

The chain couples TRBV28 to TRBJ2-7; the D gene TCRdb calls, TRBD1, cannot be checked with no DNA. The CDR3 is 16 amino acids. CDR1 and CDR2 (germline): MDHEN, SYDVKM. Here the CDR3 reads CASDSPVGERMDEQYF.

According to its frequency, this clonotype is medium-sized. V usage is TRBV7-2 and J usage is TRBJ1-2; TCRdb selects TRBD1, and the lack of DNA leaves this call unchecked. Per germline, CDR1 SGHTA and CDR2 FQGNSA. The CDR3 has 15 residues. The CDR3 loop reads CASSLGGQTNYGYTF.

The chain couples TRBV6-2 or TRBV6-3 to TRBJ1-1. The germline V gene encodes CDR1 MNHEY and CDR2 SVGEGT. This CDR3 spans 14 amino acids. The CDR3 is CASSYLGLDTEAFF.

The genes are TRBV5-1 and TRBJ1-1. The CDR3 spans 14 residues. From germline, CDR1 is SGHRS and CDR2 YFSETQ. The CDR3 sequence is CASSAGYMNTEAFF.

The V gene is TRBV28, the J gene TRBJ2-1; absent DNA, TCRdb's TRBD2 call cannot be checked. The length of the CDR3 is 16 residues. The germline CDR1 and CDR2 sequences are MDHEN and SYDVKM. The CDR3 loop is CASSSPGLAGYNEQFF.

This clonotype is identified as medium-sized from frequency. The gene calls are TRBV3-1 and TRBJ2-5. The CDR3 spans 16 residues. The germline CDR1 and CDR2 sequences are LGHDT and YNNKEL (reference sequence). The chain's CDR3 is CASSASISKQLETQYF.

The chain couples TRBV5-1 to TRBJ2-2. Per the germline V gene, CDR1 is SGHRS and CDR2 is YFSETQ. This CDR3 spans 12 amino acids. CDR3: CASSLGGGELFF.

The chain uses TRBV10-3 and TRBJ2-4; the D call from TCRdb, TRBD2, cannot be confirmed without DNA. CDR3 size: 14 residues. Looked up from germline, CDR1 is ENHRY and CDR2 is SYGVKD. CDR3 amino acids: CAISEAEGFHIQYF.

Its frequency marks this clonotype as medium-sized. This chain connects TRBV7-8 to TRBJ2-1; TCRdb reports TRBD1, a call that lacks DNA to check it against. CDR1 is SGHVS, CDR2 FQNEAQ, per germline. The CDR3 runs to 16 residues. CDR3 residues: CASSLAGQGIINEQFF.

The V call is TRBV19, the J call TRBJ1-1. The CDR3 has 14 residues. Per germline, CDR1 LNHDA and CDR2 SQIVND (reference sequence). CDR3 protein: CASNLGEGNTEAFF.